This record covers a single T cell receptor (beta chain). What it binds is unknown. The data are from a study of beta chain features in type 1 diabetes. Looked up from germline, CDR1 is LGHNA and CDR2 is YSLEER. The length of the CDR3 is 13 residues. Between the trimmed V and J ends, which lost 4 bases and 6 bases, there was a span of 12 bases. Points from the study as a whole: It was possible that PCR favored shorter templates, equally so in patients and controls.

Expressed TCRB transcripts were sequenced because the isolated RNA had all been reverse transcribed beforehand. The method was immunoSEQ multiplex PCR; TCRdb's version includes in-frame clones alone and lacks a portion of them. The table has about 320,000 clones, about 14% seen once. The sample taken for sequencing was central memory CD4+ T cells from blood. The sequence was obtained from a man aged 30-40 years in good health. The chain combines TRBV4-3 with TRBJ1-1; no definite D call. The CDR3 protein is CASSLQAWAEAFF. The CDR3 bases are TGCGCCAGCAGCCTCCAAGCGTGGGCTGAAGCTTTCTTT.